These T cell receptor beta chains were read from a single sample in a study of blood T cell repertoires in COVID-19. The protocol was immunoSEQ multiplex PCR, while the TCRdb copy is restricted to in-frame clones and leaves out a portion. Among about 140,000 clones listed, about nine tenths were seen once. What was sequenced was peripheral blood. Receptors originate from a human donor in a cohort sampled during active COVID-19. Both conserved end residues are part of each CDR3. The order of the fields is D gene, clone size, J gene, V gene, CDR3 DNA, CDR3 protein. A D gene is named only where the DNA matches it firmly. Expanded clones are given a class, and other clones once, few, many or no size at all.

d_call: NA; clone_size: NA; j_call: TRBJ1-4; v_call: TRBV4-3; cdr3_nt: TGCGCCAGCAGCCAAGGGTATGGTTACGGTGAAAAACTGTTTTTT; cdr3_aa: CASSQGYGYGEKLFF
d_call: NA; clone_size: NA; j_call: TRBJ2-7; v_call: TRBV6-5; cdr3_nt: TGTGCCAGCATGGGCTCGGGAGAGCAGTACTTC; cdr3_aa: CASMGSGEQYF
d_call: TRBD2; clone_size: NA; j_call: TRBJ2-3; v_call: TRBV18; cdr3_nt: TGTGCCAGCTCACCAACTAGCGGGGGGGCAACAGATACGCAGTATTTT; cdr3_aa: CASSPTSGGATDTQYF
d_call: NA; clone_size: NA; j_call: TRBJ1-2; v_call: TRBV12-3/TRBV12-4; cdr3_nt: TGTGCCAGCAGCCGAGACTATGGCTACACCTTC; cdr3_aa: CASSRDYGYTF
d_call: TRBD1; clone_size: NA; j_call: TRBJ2-3; v_call: TRBV19; cdr3_nt: TGTGCCAGTAGTATGGGGGGACAGGAGCAGTATTTT; cdr3_aa: CASSMGGQEQYF
d_call: NA; clone_size: NA; j_call: TRBJ1-1; v_call: TRBV2; cdr3_nt: TGTGCCAGCAGACCGGACACTGAAGCTTTCTTT; cdr3_aa: CASRPDTEAFF
d_call: TRBD1; clone_size: NA; j_call: TRBJ2-7; v_call: TRBV29-1; cdr3_nt: TGCAGCACCTCCGGGACAGGGACCTACGAGCAGTACTTC; cdr3_aa: CSTSGTGTYEQYF
d_call: NA; clone_size: NA; j_call: TRBJ2-2; v_call: TRBV6-5; cdr3_nt: TGTGCCAGCAGCCGGGAGAACACCGGGGAGCTGTTTTTT; cdr3_aa: CASSRENTGELFF
d_call: TRBD2; clone_size: NA; j_call: TRBJ2-3; v_call: TRBV7-9; cdr3_nt: TGTGCCAGCAGCTTACTAGCGGGGTCGAAAGATACGCAGTATTTT; cdr3_aa: CASSLLAGSKDTQYF
d_call: TRBD2; clone_size: few; j_call: TRBJ2-5; v_call: TRBV4-3; cdr3_nt: TGCGCCAGCAGCCAACTAGCGGGGCCCCAAGAGACCCAGTACTTC; cdr3_aa: CASSQLAGPQETQYF
d_call: TRBD1; clone_size: NA; j_call: TRBJ1-5; v_call: TRBV7-2; cdr3_nt: TGTGCCAGCAGCTTAGGAGGGACAGTGAGCAATCAGCCCCAGCATTTT; cdr3_aa: CASSLGGTVSNQPQHF
d_call: TRBD2; clone_size: few; j_call: TRBJ2-3; v_call: TRBV27; cdr3_nt: TGTGCCAGCAGCCCGACTCATGGACTAGCGGGGGGCCTTAGCACAGATACGCAGTATTTT; cdr3_aa: CASSPTHGLAGGLSTDTQYF
d_call: TRBD2; clone_size: NA; j_call: TRBJ2-3; v_call: TRBV7-9; cdr3_nt: TGTGCCAGCAGCCCACAAGCGGGGGGGGTCGGAGATACGCAGTATTTT; cdr3_aa: CASSPQAGGVGDTQYF
d_call: NA; clone_size: NA; j_call: TRBJ1-1; v_call: TRBV3-1/TRBV3-2; cdr3_nt: TGTGCCAGCAGCCAGGGGGGGGAAGCTTTCTTT; cdr3_aa: CASSQGGEAFF
d_call: NA; clone_size: NA; j_call: TRBJ2-7; v_call: TRBV6-2/TRBV6-3; cdr3_nt: TGTGCCAGCAGTTACGTGTACCGGGACTTCTTCTACGAGCAGTACTTC; cdr3_aa: CASSYVYRDFFYEQYF
d_call: NA; clone_size: NA; j_call: TRBJ1-1; v_call: TRBV10-3; cdr3_nt: TGTGCCTCAAGGGAGGGGCCGGACACTGAAGCTTTCTTT; cdr3_aa: CASREGPDTEAFF
d_call: NA; clone_size: NA; j_call: TRBJ1-6; v_call: TRBV9; cdr3_nt: TGTGCCAGCAGCGTAGGAGGGACTGATTCACCCCTCCACTTT; cdr3_aa: CASSVGGTDSPLHF
d_call: NA; clone_size: NA; j_call: TRBJ2-1; v_call: TRBV12-3/TRBV12-4; cdr3_nt: TGTGCCAGCAGTTTAGGGTCCCGGAGGGAGCAGTTCTTC; cdr3_aa: CASSLGSRREQFF
d_call: NA; clone_size: NA; j_call: TRBJ2-7; v_call: TRBV5-1; cdr3_nt: TGCGCCAGCAGCTCCCCCGGTGGCTACGAGCAGTACTTC; cdr3_aa: CASSSPGGYEQYF
d_call: NA; clone_size: once; j_call: TRBJ1-6; v_call: TRBV25-1; cdr3_nt: TGTGCCAGCAGTGAATCGGTCAGGTATAATTCACCCCTCCACTTT; cdr3_aa: CASSESVRYNSPLHF
d_call: NA; clone_size: NA; j_call: TRBJ1-2; v_call: TRBV5-6; cdr3_nt: TGTGCCAGCAGCTTAGGCAGGGGAGGGCTCTATGGCTACACCTTC; cdr3_aa: CASSLGRGGLYGYTF
d_call: NA; clone_size: few; j_call: TRBJ2-5; v_call: TRBV7-2; cdr3_nt: TGTGCCAGCAGCGATACCGGGACGGGAGTGAAAGAGACCCAGTACTTC; cdr3_aa: CASSDTGTGVKETQYF
d_call: TRBD2; clone_size: NA; j_call: TRBJ2-2; v_call: TRBV4-1; cdr3_nt: TGCGCCAGCAGCCAAGAACGACTAGCGGGGGGGTTTTCCGGGGAGCTGTTTTTT; cdr3_aa: CASSQERLAGGFSGELFF
d_call: TRBD1; clone_size: NA; j_call: TRBJ1-2; v_call: TRBV6-4; cdr3_nt: TGTGCCAGCAGTGACGGGACAGGAGGTCTTGGCTACACCTTC; cdr3_aa: CASSDGTGGLGYTF
d_call: TRBD1; clone_size: NA; j_call: TRBJ1-2; v_call: TRBV7-9; cdr3_nt: TGTGCCAGCAGCTTAACTTCGGGACAGGGGAACTATGGCTACACCTTC; cdr3_aa: CASSLTSGQGNYGYTF
d_call: NA; clone_size: once; j_call: TRBJ1-6; v_call: TRBV19; cdr3_nt: TGTGCCAGTACCCCAGGGAGGGATCCACCCCTCCACTTT; cdr3_aa: CASTPGRDPPLHF
d_call: NA; clone_size: NA; j_call: TRBJ2-1; v_call: TRBV7-8; cdr3_nt: TGTGCCAGCAGCTTAGACCAGGGGTCCTACAATGAGCAGTTCTTC; cdr3_aa: CASSLDQGSYNEQFF
d_call: NA; clone_size: NA; j_call: TRBJ1-5; v_call: TRBV6-5; cdr3_nt: TGTGCCAGCAGAGACAACCTAAGCAATCAGCCCCAGCATTTT; cdr3_aa: CASRDNLSNQPQHF
d_call: NA; clone_size: NA; j_call: TRBJ1-1; v_call: TRBV29-1; cdr3_nt: TGCAGCGTTGGTAAGGTGGGGGCTGACACTGAAGCTTTCTTT; cdr3_aa: CSVGKVGADTEAFF
d_call: TRBD1; clone_size: NA; j_call: TRBJ2-7; v_call: TRBV6-5; cdr3_nt: TGTGCCAGCAGACAGACAGGGGCTTTCTACGAGCAGTACTTC; cdr3_aa: CASRQTGAFYEQYF
d_call: NA; clone_size: few; j_call: TRBJ1-3; v_call: TRBV6-5; cdr3_nt: TGTGCCAGCAGTCCCCGGAGGAGCGGGGGAAACACCATATATTTT; cdr3_aa: CASSPRRSGGNTIYF
d_call: TRBD1; clone_size: NA; j_call: TRBJ1-2; v_call: TRBV15; cdr3_nt: TGTGCCACCAGCAGAGATCTGGGGACAGGGCCTACTAACTATGGCTACACCTTC; cdr3_aa: CATSRDLGTGPTNYGYTF
d_call: NA; clone_size: few; j_call: TRBJ1-1; v_call: TRBV18; cdr3_nt: TGTGCCAGCTCATTACGATCAGGGGCTGGCACTGAAGCTTTCTTT; cdr3_aa: CASSLRSGAGTEAFF
d_call: TRBD1; clone_size: NA; j_call: TRBJ1-1; v_call: TRBV28; cdr3_nt: TGTGCCAGCAGTTTATTAGGACAGGGGATCACTGAAGCTTTCTTT; cdr3_aa: CASSLLGQGITEAFF
d_call: NA; clone_size: NA; j_call: TRBJ2-1; v_call: TRBV4-1; cdr3_nt: TGCGCCAGCAGCCAAGAATGGGGTAGCGCCGCGATATACAATGAGCAGTTCTTC; cdr3_aa: CASSQEWGSAAIYNEQFF
d_call: TRBD2; clone_size: NA; j_call: TRBJ2-2; v_call: TRBV11-1; cdr3_nt: TGTGCCAGCAGACGGGGGGCCGGGGAGCTGTTTTTT; cdr3_aa: CASRRGAGELFF
d_call: TRBD1; clone_size: NA; j_call: TRBJ2-3; v_call: TRBV5-1; cdr3_nt: TGCGCCAGCAGCCTAAGGACAGGGGGCGTGGGAAGCACAGATACGCAGTATTTT; cdr3_aa: CASSLRTGGVGSTDTQYF
d_call: TRBD1; clone_size: NA; j_call: TRBJ2-3; v_call: TRBV5-6; cdr3_nt: TGTGCCAGCAGGTCGGACAGGGGGAAATACACAGATACGCAGTATTTT; cdr3_aa: CASRSDRGKYTDTQYF
d_call: NA; clone_size: NA; j_call: TRBJ1-2; v_call: TRBV3-1/TRBV3-2; cdr3_nt: TGTGCCAGCAGCCATGCACTTTTGGCAGGGTCGGGTGCGGGGGATGGCTACACCTTC; cdr3_aa: CASSHALLAGSGAGDGYTF
d_call: NA; clone_size: NA; j_call: TRBJ2-5; v_call: TRBV6-6; cdr3_nt: TGTGCCAGCGGACAGTACCAAGAGACCCAGTACTTC; cdr3_aa: CASGQYQETQYF
d_call: TRBD1; clone_size: few; j_call: TRBJ1-2; v_call: TRBV6-5; cdr3_nt: TGTGCCAGCAGGGATCCGGGACAGGAGTCCTACACCTTC; cdr3_aa: CASRDPGQESYTF
d_call: NA; clone_size: few; j_call: TRBJ2-7; v_call: TRBV12-5; cdr3_nt: TGTGCTAGTGGTTTGGTACGAAGGCAGGGTTACGAGCAGTACTTC; cdr3_aa: CASGLVRRQGYEQYF
d_call: NA; clone_size: NA; j_call: TRBJ1-2; v_call: TRBV5-6; cdr3_nt: TGTGCCAGCAGCCCACGAGGGTATCAGATCACCTTC; cdr3_aa: CASSPRGYQITF
d_call: NA; clone_size: NA; j_call: TRBJ2-1; v_call: TRBV7-8; cdr3_nt: TGTGCCAGCAGCTTAGGGCCCCGGCACCCAGGGAATGAGCAGTTCTTC; cdr3_aa: CASSLGPRHPGNEQFF
d_call: NA; clone_size: NA; j_call: TRBJ2-4; v_call: TRBV5-4; cdr3_nt: TGTGCCAGCAGCCTCGCCGGGGGAAGGGACATTCAGTACTTC; cdr3_aa: CASSLAGGRDIQYF
d_call: TRBD1; clone_size: NA; j_call: TRBJ2-3; v_call: TRBV7-3; cdr3_nt: TGTGCCAGCAGCTTTAATCCTGTGGTGGGGGGACAGGGGACAGATACGCAGTATTTT; cdr3_aa: CASSFNPVVGGQGTDTQYF
d_call: TRBD2; clone_size: NA; j_call: TRBJ2-3; v_call: TRBV6-4; cdr3_nt: TGTGCCAGCAGTGACTCGAGCGGGGGGGCCACAGATACGCAGTATTTT; cdr3_aa: CASSDSSGGATDTQYF
d_call: TRBD2; clone_size: NA; j_call: TRBJ2-7; v_call: TRBV7-3; cdr3_nt: TGTGCCAGCAGCTTCGGGGGAGGGTACGAGCAGTACTTC; cdr3_aa: CASSFGGGYEQYF
d_call: NA; clone_size: NA; j_call: TRBJ1-2; v_call: TRBV21-1; cdr3_nt: TGTGCCAGCAGCAAAAGGGACAGGGGGCCCCACTATGGCTACACCTTC; cdr3_aa: CASSKRDRGPHYGYTF
d_call: NA; clone_size: NA; j_call: TRBJ2-5; v_call: TRBV12-3/TRBV12-4; cdr3_nt: TGTGCCAGCAGCTCAGGGATGGAGAAGACCCAGTACTTC; cdr3_aa: CASSSGMEKTQYF
d_call: NA; clone_size: NA; j_call: TRBJ2-5; v_call: TRBV12-5; cdr3_nt: TGTGCTAGTGGTTTGGGGGCAGGGCTCCAAGAGACCCAGTACTTC; cdr3_aa: CASGLGAGLQETQYF
d_call: NA; clone_size: NA; j_call: TRBJ1-2; v_call: TRBV18; cdr3_nt: TGTGCCAGCTCACCCATAACCGACCGAGGTGTAACCTTC; cdr3_aa: CASSPITDRGVTF
d_call: TRBD1; clone_size: NA; j_call: TRBJ1-4; v_call: TRBV3-1/TRBV3-2; cdr3_nt: TGTGCCAGCAGCCAAGGTCCCGGGACAGGGGGCCCTAATGAAAAACTGTTTTTT; cdr3_aa: CASSQGPGTGGPNEKLFF
d_call: TRBD2; clone_size: NA; j_call: TRBJ2-3; v_call: TRBV7-2; cdr3_nt: TGTGCCAGCAGCCGTTCTAGCGGGGCGAGCACAGATACGCAGTATTTT; cdr3_aa: CASSRSSGASTDTQYF